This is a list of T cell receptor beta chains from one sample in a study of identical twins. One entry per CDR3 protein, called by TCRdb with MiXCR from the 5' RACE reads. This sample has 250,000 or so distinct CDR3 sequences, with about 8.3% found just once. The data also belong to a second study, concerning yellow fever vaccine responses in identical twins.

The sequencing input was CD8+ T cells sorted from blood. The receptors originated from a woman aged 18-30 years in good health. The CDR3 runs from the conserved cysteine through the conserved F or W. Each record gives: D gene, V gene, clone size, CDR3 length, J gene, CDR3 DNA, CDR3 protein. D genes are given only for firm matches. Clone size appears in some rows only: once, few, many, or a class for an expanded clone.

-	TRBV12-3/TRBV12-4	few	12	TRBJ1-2	TGTGCCAGCAGAGAGGATTACTATGGCTACACCTTC	CASREDYYGYTF
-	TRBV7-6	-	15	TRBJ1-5	TGTGCCAGCAGCTTAGGCCCAGGACACAATCAGCCCCAGCATTTT	CASSLGPGHNQPQHF
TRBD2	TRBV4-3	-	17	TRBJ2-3	TGCGCCAGCAGCCAGGCCCGAGCGGGAGGGCCGACAGATACGCAGTATTTT	CASSQARAGGPTDTQYF
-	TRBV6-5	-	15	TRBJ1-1	TGTGCCAGCAGTTACAGGGATTACATGAACACTGAAGCTTTCTTT	CASSYRDYMNTEAFF
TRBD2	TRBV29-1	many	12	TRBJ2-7	TGCAGCGTTTGGACTAGCTCCTACGAGCAGTACTTC	CSVWTSSYEQYF
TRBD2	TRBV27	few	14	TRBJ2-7	TGTGCCAGCAGCACTAGCGCGAGCTCCTACGAGCAGTACTTC	CASSTSASSYEQYF
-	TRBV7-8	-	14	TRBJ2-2	TGTGCCAGCAGACAAGAGGGGGGTCCCGGGGAGCTGTTTTTT	CASRQEGGPGELFF
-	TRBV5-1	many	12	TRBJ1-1	TGTGCCAGCAGTTTCGAGGGTACTGAAGCTTTCTTT	CASSFEGTEAFF
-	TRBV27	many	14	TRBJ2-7	TGTGCCAGCAGTTTAACAGGGACGCCCTACGAGCAGTACTTC	CASSLTGTPYEQYF
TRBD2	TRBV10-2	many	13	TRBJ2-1	TGCGCCAGCAGTGGGACTAGCGGCAATGAGCAGTTCTTC	CASSGTSGNEQFF
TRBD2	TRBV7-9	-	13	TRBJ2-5	TGTGCCAGCAGGGAGCGGGGGCAAGAGACCCAGTACTTC	CASRERGQETQYF
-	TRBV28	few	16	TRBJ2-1	TGTGCCAGCAGCCCAACAGGGCGGTGGATTGGCAATGAGCAGTTCTTC	CASSPTGRWIGNEQFF
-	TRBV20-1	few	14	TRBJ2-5	TGCAGTGCTAGAGTCCAGGGGTGGCCGGAGACCCAGTACTTC	CSARVQGWPETQYF
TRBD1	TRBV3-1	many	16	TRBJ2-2	TGTGCCAGCAGCCCCGAACAGGGGGCGAACACCGGGGAGCTGTTTTTT	CASSPEQGANTGELFF
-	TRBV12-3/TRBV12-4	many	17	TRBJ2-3	TGTGCCAGCCCACAAGGCGGGTCTAAGGATGGGGCAGATACGCAGTATTTT	CASPQGGSKDGADTQYF
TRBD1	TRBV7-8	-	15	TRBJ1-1	TGTGCCAGCAGCGGTAAGGGACAGGGATACACTGAAGCTTTCTTT	CASSGKGQGYTEAFF
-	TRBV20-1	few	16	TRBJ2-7	TGCAGTGCTAGAGACATCATGGCGGCCGGACTACTCGAGCAGTACTTC	CSARDIMAAGLLEQYF
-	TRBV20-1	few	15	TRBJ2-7	TGCAGTGCCAGGGGGGGACACCTTGCCTCCTACGAGCAGTACTTC	CSARGGHLASYEQYF
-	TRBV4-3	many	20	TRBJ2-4	TGCGCCAGCAGCCAAGATTATCCTAGGCGCCTTCTTCTAGCCAAAAACATTCAGTACTTC	CASSQDYPRRLLLAKNIQYF
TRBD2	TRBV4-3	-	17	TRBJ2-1	TGCGCCAGCAGCCAAGATGTAAGGCGGGAGGGCTACAATGAGCAGTTCTTC	CASSQDVRREGYNEQFF
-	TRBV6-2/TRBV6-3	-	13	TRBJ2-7	TGTGCCAGCAGTTACGACGGCTCCTACGAGCAGTACTTC	CASSYDGSYEQYF
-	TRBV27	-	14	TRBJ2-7	TGTGCCAGCAGTTTGGGTAAGGGACCCTACGAGCAGTACTTC	CASSLGKGPYEQYF
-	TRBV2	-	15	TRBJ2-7	TGTGCCAGCAGTGATTGGGTGGGAAACTCCTACGAGCAGTACTTC	CASSDWVGNSYEQYF
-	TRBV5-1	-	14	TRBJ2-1	TGCGCCAGCAGCTCTAGTGAGGGCTACAATGAGCAGTTCTTC	CASSSSEGYNEQFF
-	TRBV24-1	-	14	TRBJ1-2	TGTGCCACCAGTGATCTGACAGAAAACTATGGCTACACCTTC	CATSDLTENYGYTF
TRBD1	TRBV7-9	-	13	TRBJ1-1	TGTGCCAGCAGCAGCCGGGGACAGCTAAAAGCTTTCTTT	CASSSRGQLKAFF
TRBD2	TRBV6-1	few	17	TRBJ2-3	TGTGCCAGCCAAACTAGCGGGGGGGACCTTCGCACAGATACGCAGTATTTT	CASQTSGGDLRTDTQYF
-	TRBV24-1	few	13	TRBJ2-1	TGTGCCACCCGCGACTCAACCTACAATGAGCAGTTCTTC	CATRDSTYNEQFF
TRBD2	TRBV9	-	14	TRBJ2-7	TGTGCCAGCAGCGTAGGTAGCGGGAACCACGAGCAGTACTTC	CASSVGSGNHEQYF
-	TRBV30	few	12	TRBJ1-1	TGTGCCTGGACGGGCTGGAGGACTGAAGCTTTCTTT	CAWTGWRTEAFF
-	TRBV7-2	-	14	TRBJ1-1	TGTGCCAGCAGCTTAGGTCTGTTTCTCACTGAAGCTTTCTTT	CASSLGLFLTEAFF
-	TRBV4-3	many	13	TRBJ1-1	TGCGCCAGCAGCCAAGGAAGGTACACTGAAGCTTTCTTT	CASSQGRYTEAFF
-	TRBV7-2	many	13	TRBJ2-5	TGTGCCAGCAGCTTAAACCATGGGGAGACCCAGTACTTC	CASSLNHGETQYF
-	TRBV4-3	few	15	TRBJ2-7	TGCGCCAGCAGCCAAGAGCAGGGCAATAGATACGAGCAGTACTTC	CASSQEQGNRYEQYF
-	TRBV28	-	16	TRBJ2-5	TGTGCCAGCAGCCCGGGGGCTAGCGGATTTCAAGAGACCCAGTACTTC	CASSPGASGFQETQYF
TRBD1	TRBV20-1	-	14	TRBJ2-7	TGCAGTGCTAGAATGGACAGGGGGCCCTACGAGCAGTACTTC	CSARMDRGPYEQYF
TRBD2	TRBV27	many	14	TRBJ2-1	TGTGCCAGCAGTTCCGTAGCGGGAGCTAGTGAGCAGTTCTTC	CASSSVAGASEQFF
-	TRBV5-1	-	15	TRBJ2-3	TGCGCCAGCAGCTTGGAAGGGTCCCGCACAGATACGCAGTATTTT	CASSLEGSRTDTQYF
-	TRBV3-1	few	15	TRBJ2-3	TGTGCCAGCAGCCAAGATCGCGGGCGCACAGATACGCAGTATTTT	CASSQDRGRTDTQYF
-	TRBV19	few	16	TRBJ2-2	TGTGCCAGTAGTATTCCAGACGGAGTGGGCACCGGGGAGCTGTTTTTT	CASSIPDGVGTGELFF
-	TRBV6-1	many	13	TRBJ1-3	TGTGCCAGCAGTGAATTTCTTGGAAACACCATATATTTT	CASSEFLGNTIYF
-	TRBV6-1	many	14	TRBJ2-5	TGTGCCAGCAGTACCCTAGAGGGCCAAGAGACCCAGTACTTC	CASSTLEGQETQYF
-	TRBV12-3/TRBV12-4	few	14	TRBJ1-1	TGTGCCAGCAGTTTATGGGCCCTGAACACTGAAGCTTTCTTT	CASSLWALNTEAFF
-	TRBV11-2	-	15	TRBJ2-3	TGTGCCAGCAGCTTAGTCAGAAAAGAGGGGGATACGCAGTATTTT	CASSLVRKEGDTQYF
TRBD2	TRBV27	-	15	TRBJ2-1	TGTGCCAGCAGTCAGCGGGGGTACTCCTACAATGAGCAGTTCTTC	CASSQRGYSYNEQFF